These 5 T cell receptor beta chains were sequenced from one sample in a study of T cell responses to AZD1222 COVID-19 vaccine. Produced via immunoSEQ multiplex PCR; TCRdb's table is partial and in-frame only. The table includes some 39,000 clones, less than 95% detected once. The sequencing here drew on peripheral blood, taken 28 days after the second AZD1222 dose. The receptors stem from an adult who received the AZD1222 COVID-19 vaccine.

The chain couples TRBV5-1 to TRBJ1-6; 10 bases are a match to TRBD1. Germline CDR1 SGHRS, CDR2 YFSETQ. V shed 4 bases, J shed 5 bases, and the junction held 3 bases outside the gene matches. The CDR3 is made up of 15 amino acids. For the CDR3, the DNA is TGCGCCAGCAGCCCGGACAGGGGGAATAATTCACCCCTCCACTTT. Encoded protein: CASSPDRGNNSPLHF.

V and J are TRBV29-1 and TRBJ1-1; perhaps TRBD1 as D (6 bases). Germline assignment: CDR1 SQVTM and CDR2 ANQGSEA. V lost 3 bases, J lost 2 bases, and 10 bases lay in between. CDR3 size: 13 residues. CDR3 region: CSVEDSPNTEAFF. The CDR3 bases are TGCAGCGTTGAGGACAGTCCCAACACTGAAGCTTTCTTT.

This CDR3 is CAISMTGDTEAFF. The CDR3 DNA reads TGTGCCATCAGCATGACAGGGGACACTGAAGCTTTCTTT. The chain carries TRBV10-3 and TRBJ1-1; 8 positions agree with TRBD1. CDR1 and CDR2 from the germline V gene are ENHRY and SYGVKD. With 6 bases clipped from V and 3 bases from J, the junction kept 3 bases outside the gene matches. This CDR3 has 13 residues.

The chain carries TRBV9 and TRBJ2-1, with TRBD2 matching 8 bases. Germline V gene sequence: CDR1 SGDLS, CDR2 YYNGEE. The CDR3 spans 17 residues. With 3 bases clipped from V and 8 bases from J, the junction kept 16 bases outside the gene matches. The CDR3 is CASSARGERGSLYEQFF. The DNA for the CDR3 is TGTGCCAGCAGCGCCCGGGGTGAGCGGGGGAGCCTGTATGAGCAGTTCTTC. Filled out from reference TRBV9 and TRBJ2-1, the complete variable domain reads DSGVTQTPKHLITATGQRVTLRCSPRSGDLSVYWYQQSLDQGLQFLIQYYNGEERAKGNILERFSAQQFPDLHSELNLSSLELGDSALYFCASSARGERGSLYEQFFGPGTRLTVL.

V and J are TRBV6-2 or TRBV6-3 and TRBJ2-5; TRBD1 agrees at 8 bases. V dropped 4 bases and J dropped 6; count of bases not matched to a gene: 7. CDR3 length: 14 amino acids. CDR1 is MNHEY, CDR2 SVGEGT, per germline. In nucleotides, the CDR3 is TGTGCCAGCAGTTTGACGACAGGGGTTAAGACCCAGTACTTC. Amino acids: CASSLTTGVKTQYF.